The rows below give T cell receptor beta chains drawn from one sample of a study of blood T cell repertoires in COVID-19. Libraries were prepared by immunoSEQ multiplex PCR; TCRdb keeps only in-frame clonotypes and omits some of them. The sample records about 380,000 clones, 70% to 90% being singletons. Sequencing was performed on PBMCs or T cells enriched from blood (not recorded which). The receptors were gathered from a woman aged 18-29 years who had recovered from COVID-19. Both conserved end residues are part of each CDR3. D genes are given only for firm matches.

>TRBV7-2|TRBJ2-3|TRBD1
CASSMTGGLDTQYF
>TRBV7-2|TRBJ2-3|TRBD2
CASSLEGWGGTDTQYF
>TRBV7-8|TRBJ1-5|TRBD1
CASSRDSHQPQHF
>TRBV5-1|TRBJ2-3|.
CASSLAAGSTDTQYF
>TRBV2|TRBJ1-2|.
CASSEAAGYPDYGYTF
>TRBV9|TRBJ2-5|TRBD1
CASTGGQGGQETQYF
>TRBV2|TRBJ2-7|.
CASSDSPGGHEQYF
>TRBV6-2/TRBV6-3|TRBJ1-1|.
CASSYSEPPLNTEAFF
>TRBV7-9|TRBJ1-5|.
CASSLAPGMGRDQPQHF
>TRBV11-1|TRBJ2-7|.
CASSLGSYTYEQYF
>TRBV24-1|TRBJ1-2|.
CATSDSGRTYGYTF
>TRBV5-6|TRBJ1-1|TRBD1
CASSPQAGGYRNTEAFF
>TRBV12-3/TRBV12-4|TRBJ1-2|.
CASSPTGYGYTF
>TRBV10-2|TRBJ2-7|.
CASSDVLGGSSYEQYF
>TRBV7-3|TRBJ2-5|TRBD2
CASSPGLAGPQETQYF
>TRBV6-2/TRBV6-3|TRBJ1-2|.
CASSYEGIPNGYTF
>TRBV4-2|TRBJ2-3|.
CASSQDTGRASPDTQYF
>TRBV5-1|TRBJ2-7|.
CASSDTARSEQYF
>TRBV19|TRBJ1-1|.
CASSIQGLGGTEAFF
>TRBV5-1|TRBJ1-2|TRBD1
CASSASRDRGYGYTF
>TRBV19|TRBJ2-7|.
CASSVVMRDSYEQYF
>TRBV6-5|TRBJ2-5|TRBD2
CASRTSGGAETQYF
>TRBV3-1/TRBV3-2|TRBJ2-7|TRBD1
CASSQGQGGYEQYF
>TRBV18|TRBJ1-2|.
CASSPGSNMGSRGGGYTF
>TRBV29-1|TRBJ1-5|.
CSVLYRDSNQPQHF
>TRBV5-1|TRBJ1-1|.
CASSPGGQMNTEAFF
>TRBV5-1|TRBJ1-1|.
CASSPAGATEAFF
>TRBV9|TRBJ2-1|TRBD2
CASSPGLAGGLNEQFF
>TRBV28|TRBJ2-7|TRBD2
CASSTSGMSSYEQYF
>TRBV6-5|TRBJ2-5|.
CASSPTGLYGETQYF
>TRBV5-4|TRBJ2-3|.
CASSLGQDSQYF
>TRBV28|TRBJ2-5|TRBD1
CASSFRDSWYQETQYF
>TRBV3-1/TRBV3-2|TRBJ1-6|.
CASSQEVRTQYNSPLHF
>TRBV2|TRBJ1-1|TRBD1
CASSEEGGQGRSKAFF
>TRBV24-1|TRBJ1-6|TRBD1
CATSSGTANSPLHF
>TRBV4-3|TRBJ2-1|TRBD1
CASSPGQGVYNEQFF
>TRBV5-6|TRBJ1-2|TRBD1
CASSVGTGRTVGYTF
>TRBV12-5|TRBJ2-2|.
CASGTHTGFRTGELFF
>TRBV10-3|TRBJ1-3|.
CAISVSGTSGNTIYF
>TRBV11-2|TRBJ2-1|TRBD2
CASSLRTSGGAYNEQFF
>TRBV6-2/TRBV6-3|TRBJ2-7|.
CASSSRRGSYEQYF
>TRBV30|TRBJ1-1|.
CAWSVTRGSMNTEAFF
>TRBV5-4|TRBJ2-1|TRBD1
CASRYDRANNEQFF
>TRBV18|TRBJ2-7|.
CASSPGRQKPHEQYF
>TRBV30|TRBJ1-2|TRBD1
CAWSATGTDGYTF
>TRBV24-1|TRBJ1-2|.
CATSDLEGNYGYTF
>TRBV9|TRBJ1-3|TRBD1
CASSVWDRGSSGNTIYF
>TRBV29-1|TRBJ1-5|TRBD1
CSVRTGGAVEPQHF
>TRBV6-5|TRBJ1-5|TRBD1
CASSDREKQPQHF
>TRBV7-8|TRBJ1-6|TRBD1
CASSLPDRGVNSPLHF
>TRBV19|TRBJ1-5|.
CASSQGWQPQHF
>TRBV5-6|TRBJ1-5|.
CASSLGDQPQHF
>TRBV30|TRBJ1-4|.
CALWRATNEKLFF